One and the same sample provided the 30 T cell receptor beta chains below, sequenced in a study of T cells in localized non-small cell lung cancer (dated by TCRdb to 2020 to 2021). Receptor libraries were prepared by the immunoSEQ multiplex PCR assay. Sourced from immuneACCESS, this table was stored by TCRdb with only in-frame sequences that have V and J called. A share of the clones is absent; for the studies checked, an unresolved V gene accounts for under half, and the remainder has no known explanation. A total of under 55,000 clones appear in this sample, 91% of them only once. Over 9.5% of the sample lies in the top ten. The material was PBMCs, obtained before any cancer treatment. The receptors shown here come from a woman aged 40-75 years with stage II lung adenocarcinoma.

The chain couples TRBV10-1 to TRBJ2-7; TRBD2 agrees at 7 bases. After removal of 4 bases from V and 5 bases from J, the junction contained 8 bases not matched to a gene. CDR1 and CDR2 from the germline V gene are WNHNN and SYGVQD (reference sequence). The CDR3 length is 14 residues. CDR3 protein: CASSASGAQDEQYF. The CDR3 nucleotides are TGCGCCAGCAGTGCCAGCGGGGCTCAGGACGAGCAGTACTTC.

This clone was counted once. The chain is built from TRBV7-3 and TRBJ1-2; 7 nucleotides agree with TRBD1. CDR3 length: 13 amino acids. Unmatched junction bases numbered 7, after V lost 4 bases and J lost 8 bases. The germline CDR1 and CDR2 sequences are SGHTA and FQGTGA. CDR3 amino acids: CASSSLDRAGYTF. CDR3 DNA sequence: TGTGCCAGCAGCTCCTTAGACAGGGCAGGCTACACCTTC.

CDR3 protein: CASQTTGPTAGQNIQYF. CDR3 bases: TGCGCCAGCCAAACGACAGGTCCCACCGCCGGCCAAAACATTCAGTACTTC. V and J are TRBV5-1 and TRBJ2-4, with D possibly being TRBD1 (6 bases). Trimming removed 7 bases from V and 5 bases from J, with 25 bases in between. CDR1 is SGHRS, CDR2 YFSETQ, per germline. The CDR3 totals 17 residues.

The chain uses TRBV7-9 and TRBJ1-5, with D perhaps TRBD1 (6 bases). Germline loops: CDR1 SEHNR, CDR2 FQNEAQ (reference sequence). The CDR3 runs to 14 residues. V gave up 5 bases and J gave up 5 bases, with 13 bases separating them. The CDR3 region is CASSPQGRDQPQHF. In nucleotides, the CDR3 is TGTGCCAGCAGCCCACAGGGTCGAGATCAGCCCCAGCATTTT.

CDR3 sequence: CASSEALAGGTETQYF. Written as DNA, the CDR3 is TGTGCCAGCAGTGAAGCGTTAGCGGGAGGAACAGAGACCCAGTACTTC. V gene TRBV6-1 combines with J gene TRBJ2-5; 10 nucleotides agree with TRBD2. The CDR3 totals 16 residues. V lost 0 bases and J lost 4; bases outside the gene matches: 5. The V gene's germline CDR1 is MNHNS and CDR2 SASEGT.

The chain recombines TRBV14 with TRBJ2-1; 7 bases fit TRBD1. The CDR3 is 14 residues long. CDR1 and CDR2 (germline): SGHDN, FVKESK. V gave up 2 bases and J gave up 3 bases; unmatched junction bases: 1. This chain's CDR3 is CASSQQGVYNEQFF. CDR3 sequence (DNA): TGTGCCAGCAGCCAACAGGGGGTCTACAATGAGCAGTTCTTC.

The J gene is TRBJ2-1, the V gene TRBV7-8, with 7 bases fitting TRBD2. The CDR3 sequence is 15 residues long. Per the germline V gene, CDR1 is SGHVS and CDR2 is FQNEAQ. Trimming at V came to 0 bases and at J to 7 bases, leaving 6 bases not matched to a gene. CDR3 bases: TGTGCCAGCAGCTTAGCTCTAGCGGCCCCGAATGAGCAGTTCTTC. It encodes CASSLALAAPNEQFF. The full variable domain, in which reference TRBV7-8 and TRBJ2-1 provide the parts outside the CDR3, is GAGVSQSPRYKVAKRGQDVALRCDPISGHVSLFWYQQALGQGPEFLTYFQNEAQLDKSGLPSDRFFAERPEGSVSTLKIQRTQQEDSAVYLCASSLALAAPNEQFFGPGTRLTVL.

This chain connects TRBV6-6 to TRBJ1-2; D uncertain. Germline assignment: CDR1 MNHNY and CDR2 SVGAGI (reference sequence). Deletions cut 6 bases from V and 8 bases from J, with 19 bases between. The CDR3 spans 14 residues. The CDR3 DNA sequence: TGTGCCAGCAGCCCCAGCGAGCTGGGATGGGGCTACACCTTC. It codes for CASSPSELGWGYTF.

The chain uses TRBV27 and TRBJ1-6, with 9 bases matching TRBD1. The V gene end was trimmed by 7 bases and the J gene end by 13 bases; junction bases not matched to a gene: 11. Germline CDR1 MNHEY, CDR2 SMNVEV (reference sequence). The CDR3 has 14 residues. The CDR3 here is CASNPGTGTFPLHF. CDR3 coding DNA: TGTGCCAGCAACCCAGGGACAGGGACCTTCCCCCTCCACTTT.

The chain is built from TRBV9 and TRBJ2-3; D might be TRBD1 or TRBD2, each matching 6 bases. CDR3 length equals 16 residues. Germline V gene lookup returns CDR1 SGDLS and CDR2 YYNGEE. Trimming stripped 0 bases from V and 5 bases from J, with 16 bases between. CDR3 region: CASSVDEGGLLDTQYF. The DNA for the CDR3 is TGTGCCAGCAGCGTAGATGAGGGGGGCCTTTTAGATACGCAGTATTTT.

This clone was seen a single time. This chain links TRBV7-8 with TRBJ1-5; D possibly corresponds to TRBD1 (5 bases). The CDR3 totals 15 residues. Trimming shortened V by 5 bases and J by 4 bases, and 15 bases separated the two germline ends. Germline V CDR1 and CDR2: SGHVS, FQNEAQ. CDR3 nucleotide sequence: TGTGCCAGCAGCCCCCGGGGGGGTACAAATCAGCCCCAGCATTTT. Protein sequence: CASSPRGGTNQPQHF. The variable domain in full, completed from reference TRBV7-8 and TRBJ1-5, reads GAGVSQSPRYKVAKRGQDVALRCDPISGHVSLFWYQQALGQGPEFLTYFQNEAQLDKSGLPSDRFFAERPEGSVSTLKIQRTQQEDSAVYLCASSPRGGTNQPQHFGDGTRLSIL.

CDR3 residues: CASSLQGNQETQYF. The CDR3 nucleotides are TGTGCCAGCAGCTTGCAGGGAAACCAAGAGACCCAGTACTTC. The V call is TRBV5-4, the J call TRBJ2-5, with D possibly being TRBD1 (5 bases). From germline, CDR1 is SGHNT and CDR2 YYREEE (reference sequence). V was trimmed by 1 base and J by 0 bases, leaving 7 bases between them. The CDR3 sequence is 14 residues long.

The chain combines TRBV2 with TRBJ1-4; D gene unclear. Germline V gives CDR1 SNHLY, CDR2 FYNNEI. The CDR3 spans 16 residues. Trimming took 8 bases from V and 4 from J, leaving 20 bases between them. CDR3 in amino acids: CASSAAGFGFNEKLFF. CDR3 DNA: TGTGCCAGCTCTGCCGCCGGGTTTGGGTTTAATGAAAAACTGTTTTTT. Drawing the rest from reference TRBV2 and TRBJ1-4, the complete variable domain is EPEVTQTPSHQVTQMGQEVILRCVPISNHLYFYWYRQILGQKVEFLVSFYNNEISEKSEIFDDQFSVERPDGSNFTLKIRSTKLEDSAMYFCASSAAGFGFNEKLFFGSGTQLSVL.

For the CDR3, the DNA is TGCAGCGTTGATGGCGGCGAAAAACTGTTTTTT. Its protein is CSVDGGEKLFF. This chain uses TRBV29-1 with TRBJ1-4; no reliable D call. The CDR3 consists of 11 residues. The germline V gene has CDR1 SQVTM and CDR2 ANQGSEA. Trimming left V 3 bases short and J 8 bases short, with 7 bases between.

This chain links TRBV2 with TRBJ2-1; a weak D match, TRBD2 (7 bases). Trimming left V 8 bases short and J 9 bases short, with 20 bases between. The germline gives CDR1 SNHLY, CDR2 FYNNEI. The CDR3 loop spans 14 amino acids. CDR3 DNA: TGTGCCAGCGAAGGGGGAGGGCCATTTGGTGAGCAGTTCTTC. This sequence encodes CASEGGGPFGEQFF. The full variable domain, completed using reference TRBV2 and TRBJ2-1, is EPEVTQTPSHQVTQMGQEVILRCVPISNHLYFYWYRQILGQKVEFLVSFYNNEISEKSEIFDDQFSVERPDGSNFTLKIRSTKLEDSAMYFCASEGGGPFGEQFFGPGTRLTVL.

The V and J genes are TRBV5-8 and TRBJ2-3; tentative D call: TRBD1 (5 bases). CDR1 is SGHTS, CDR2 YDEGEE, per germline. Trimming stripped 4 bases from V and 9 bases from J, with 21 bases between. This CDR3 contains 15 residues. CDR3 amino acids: CASSLAGHQDGTQYF. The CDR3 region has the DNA TGTGCCAGCAGCCTCGCAGGACACCAGGACGGGACGCAGTATTTT.

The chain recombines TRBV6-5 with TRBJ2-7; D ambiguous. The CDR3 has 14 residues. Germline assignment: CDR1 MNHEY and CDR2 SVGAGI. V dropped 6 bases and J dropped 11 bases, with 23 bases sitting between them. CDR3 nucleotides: TGTGCCAGCAGCTTGGACGCCGTTCCTTATGGGGAGTACTTC. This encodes CASSLDAVPYGEYF.

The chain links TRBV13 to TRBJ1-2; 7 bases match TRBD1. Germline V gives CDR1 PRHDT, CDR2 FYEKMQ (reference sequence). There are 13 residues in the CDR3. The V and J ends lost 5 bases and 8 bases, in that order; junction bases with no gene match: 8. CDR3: CASSQYRGGGYTF. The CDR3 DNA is TGTGCCAGCAGCCAATACAGGGGAGGAGGCTACACCTTC. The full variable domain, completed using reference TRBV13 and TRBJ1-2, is AAGVIQSPRHLIKEKRETATLKCYPIPRHDTVYWYQQGPGQDPQFLISFYEKMQSDKGSIPDRFSAQQFSDYHSELNMSSLELGDSALYFCASSQYRGGGYTFGSGTRLTVV.

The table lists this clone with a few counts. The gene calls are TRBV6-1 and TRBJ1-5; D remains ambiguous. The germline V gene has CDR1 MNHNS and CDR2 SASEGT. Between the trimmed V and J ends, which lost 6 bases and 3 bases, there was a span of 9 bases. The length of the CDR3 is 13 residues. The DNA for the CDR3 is TGTGCCAGCAGCCCCGGCCCCAATCAGCCCCAGCATTTT. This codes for CASSPGPNQPQHF.

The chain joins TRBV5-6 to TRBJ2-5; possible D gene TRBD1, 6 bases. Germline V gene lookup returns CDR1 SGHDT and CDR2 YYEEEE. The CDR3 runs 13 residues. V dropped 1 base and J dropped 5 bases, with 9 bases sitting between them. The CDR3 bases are TGTGCCAGCAGCTTGCAGGGGTGGGAGACCCAGTACTTC. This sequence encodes CASSLQGWETQYF.

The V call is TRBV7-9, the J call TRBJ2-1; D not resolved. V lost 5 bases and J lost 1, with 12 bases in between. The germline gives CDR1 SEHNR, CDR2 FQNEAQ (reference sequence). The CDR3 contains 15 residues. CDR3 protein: CASSPEWGSYNEQFF. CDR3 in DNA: TGTGCCAGCAGCCCCGAGTGGGGATCCTACAATGAGCAGTTCTTC.

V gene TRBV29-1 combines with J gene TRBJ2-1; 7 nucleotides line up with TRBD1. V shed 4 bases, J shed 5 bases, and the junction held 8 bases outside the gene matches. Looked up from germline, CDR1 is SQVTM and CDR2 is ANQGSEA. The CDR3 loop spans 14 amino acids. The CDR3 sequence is CSVVLWTGDNEQFF. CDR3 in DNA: TGCAGCGTTGTTTTGTGGACAGGAGACAATGAGCAGTTCTTC.

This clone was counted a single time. The CDR3 region has the DNA TGTGCCAGTACCGACTGGAGCTCTGGAAACACCATATATTTT. Protein sequence: CASTDWSSGNTIYF. The V and J genes are TRBV19 and TRBJ1-3, with D unclear. Per germline, CDR1 LNHDA and CDR2 SQIVND (reference sequence). Trimming removed 7 bases at V and 0 bases at J, with 10 bases between. This CDR3 is 14 amino acids long.

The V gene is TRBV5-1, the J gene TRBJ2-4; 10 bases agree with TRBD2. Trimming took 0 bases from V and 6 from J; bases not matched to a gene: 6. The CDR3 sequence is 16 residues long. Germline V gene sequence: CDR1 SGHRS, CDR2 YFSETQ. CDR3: CASSLGLAGAGNIQYF. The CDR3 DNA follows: TGCGCCAGCAGCTTGGGTCTAGCGGGGGCCGGAAACATTCAGTACTTC.

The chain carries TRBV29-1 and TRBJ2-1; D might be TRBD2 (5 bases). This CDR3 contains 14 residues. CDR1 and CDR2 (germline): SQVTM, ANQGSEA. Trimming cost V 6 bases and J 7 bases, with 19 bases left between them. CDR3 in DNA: TGCAGCGTCCCCCCGCAGTACTCGGGGAATGAGCAGTTCTTC. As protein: CSVPPQYSGNEQFF.

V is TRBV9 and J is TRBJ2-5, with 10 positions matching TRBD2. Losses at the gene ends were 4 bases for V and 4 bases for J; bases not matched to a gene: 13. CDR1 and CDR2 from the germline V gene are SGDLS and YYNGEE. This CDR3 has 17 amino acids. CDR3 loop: CASSSSPSGRAGETQYF. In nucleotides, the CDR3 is TGTGCCAGCAGCTCCAGTCCCAGCGGGAGGGCGGGAGAGACCCAGTACTTC.

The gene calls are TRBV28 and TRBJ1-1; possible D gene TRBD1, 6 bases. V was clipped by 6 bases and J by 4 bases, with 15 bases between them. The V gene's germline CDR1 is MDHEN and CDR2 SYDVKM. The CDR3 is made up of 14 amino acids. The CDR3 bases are TGTGCCAGCAGACCGCACGGACAGACCACTGAAGCTTTCTTT. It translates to CASRPHGQTTEAFF.

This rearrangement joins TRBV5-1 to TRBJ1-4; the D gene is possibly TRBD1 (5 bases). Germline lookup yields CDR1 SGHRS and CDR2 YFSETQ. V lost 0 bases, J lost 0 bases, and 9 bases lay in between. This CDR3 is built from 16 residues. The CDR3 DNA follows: TGCGCCAGCAGCTTGGTACAGGACTCAACTAATGAAAAACTGTTTTTT. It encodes CASSLVQDSTNEKLFF.

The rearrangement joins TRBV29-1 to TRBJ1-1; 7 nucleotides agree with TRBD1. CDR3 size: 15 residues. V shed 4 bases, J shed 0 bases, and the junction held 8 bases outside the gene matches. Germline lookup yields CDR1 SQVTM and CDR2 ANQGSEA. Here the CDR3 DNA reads TGCAGCGTTGTCAGGGGGTCCTTCATGAACACTGAAGCTTTCTTT. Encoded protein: CSVVRGSFMNTEAFF.

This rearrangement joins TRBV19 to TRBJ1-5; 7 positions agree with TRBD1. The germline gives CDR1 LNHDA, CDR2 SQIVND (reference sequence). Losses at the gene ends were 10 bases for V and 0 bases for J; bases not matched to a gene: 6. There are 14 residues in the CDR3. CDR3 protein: CATGDSHSNQPQHF. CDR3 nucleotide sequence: TGTGCCACAGGGGACAGTCATAGCAATCAGCCCCAGCATTTT.